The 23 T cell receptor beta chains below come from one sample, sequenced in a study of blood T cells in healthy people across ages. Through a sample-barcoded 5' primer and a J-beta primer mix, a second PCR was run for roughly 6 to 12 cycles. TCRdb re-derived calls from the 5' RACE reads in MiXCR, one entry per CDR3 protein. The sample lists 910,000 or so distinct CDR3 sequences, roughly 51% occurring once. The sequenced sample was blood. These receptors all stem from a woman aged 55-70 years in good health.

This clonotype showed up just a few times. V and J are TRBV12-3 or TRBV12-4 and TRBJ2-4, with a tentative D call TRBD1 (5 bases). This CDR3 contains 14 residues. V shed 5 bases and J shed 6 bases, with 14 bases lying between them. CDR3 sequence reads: CASSPTGRANIQYF. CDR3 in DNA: TGTGCCAGCAGTCCCACGGGCAGGGCAAACATTCAGTACTTC.

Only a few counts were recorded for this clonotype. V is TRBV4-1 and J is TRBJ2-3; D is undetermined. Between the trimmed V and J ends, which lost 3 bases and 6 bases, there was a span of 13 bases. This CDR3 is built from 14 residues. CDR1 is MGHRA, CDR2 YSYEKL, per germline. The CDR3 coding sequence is TGCGCCAGCAGCCAGCTGGGGTATCGGGATACGCAGTATTTT. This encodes CASSQLGYRDTQYF.

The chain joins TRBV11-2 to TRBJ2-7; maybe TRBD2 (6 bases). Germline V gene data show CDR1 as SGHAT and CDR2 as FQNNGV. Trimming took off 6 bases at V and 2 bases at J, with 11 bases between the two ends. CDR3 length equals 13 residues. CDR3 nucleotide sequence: TGTGCCAGCAGAGGGGCGGGACCCTACGAGCAGTACTTC. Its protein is CASRGAGPYEQYF. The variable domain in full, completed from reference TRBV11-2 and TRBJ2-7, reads EAGVAQSPRYKIIEKRQSVAFWCNPISGHATLYWYQQILGQGPKLLIQFQNNGVVDDSQLPKDRFSAERLKGVDSTLKIQPAKLEDSAVYLCASRGAGPYEQYFGPGTRLTVT.

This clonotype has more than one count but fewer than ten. CDR3 nucleotides: TGCAGTGCTGGCCTAACTAGCGGGAGTCCGCTCGAGCAGTACTTC. Protein sequence: CSAGLTSGSPLEQYF. The chain has TRBV20-1 and TRBJ2-7, with 11 bases matching TRBD2. The ends lost 5 bases at V and 6 bases at J; junction bases unmatched: 12. CDR3 length equals 15 residues. CDR1 is DFQATT, CDR2 SNEGSKA, per germline (reference sequence).

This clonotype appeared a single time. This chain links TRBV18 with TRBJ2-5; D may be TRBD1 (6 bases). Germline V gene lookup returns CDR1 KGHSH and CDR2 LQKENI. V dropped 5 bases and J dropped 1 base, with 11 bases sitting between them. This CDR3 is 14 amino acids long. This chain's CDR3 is CASSGTGSQETQYF. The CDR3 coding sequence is TGTGCCAGCTCAGGAACAGGGAGCCAAGAGACCCAGTACTTC. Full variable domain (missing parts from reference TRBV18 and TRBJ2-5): NAGVMQNPRHLVRRRGQEARLRCSPMKGHSHVYWYRQLPEEGLKFMVYLQKENIIDESGMPKERFSAEFPKEGPSILRIQQVVRGDSAAYFCASSGTGSQETQYFGPGTRLLVL.

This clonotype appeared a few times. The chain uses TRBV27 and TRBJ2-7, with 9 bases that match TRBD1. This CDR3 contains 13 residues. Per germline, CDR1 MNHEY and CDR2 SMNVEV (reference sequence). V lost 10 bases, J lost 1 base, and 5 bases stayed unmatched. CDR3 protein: CATAGTGSYEQYF. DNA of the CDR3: TGTGCCACTGCAGGGACAGGGTCCTACGAGCAGTACTTC.

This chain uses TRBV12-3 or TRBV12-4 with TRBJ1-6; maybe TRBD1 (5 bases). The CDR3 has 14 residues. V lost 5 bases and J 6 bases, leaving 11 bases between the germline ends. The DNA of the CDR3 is TGTGCCAGCAGTCAGGGCAGGATTAATTCACCCCTCCACTTT. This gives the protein CASSQGRINSPLHF.

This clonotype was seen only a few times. The CDR3 coding sequence is TGCGCCAGCAGCATACAGGGCTACACTGAAGCTTTCTTT. It yields the protein CASSIQGYTEAFF. V is TRBV5-1 and J is TRBJ1-1, with a tentative D call TRBD1 (6 bases). The germline V and J ends were trimmed by 4 bases and 3 bases, with 10 bases remaining between them. The CDR3 is 13 residues long. The germline V gene has CDR1 SGHRS and CDR2 YFSETQ.

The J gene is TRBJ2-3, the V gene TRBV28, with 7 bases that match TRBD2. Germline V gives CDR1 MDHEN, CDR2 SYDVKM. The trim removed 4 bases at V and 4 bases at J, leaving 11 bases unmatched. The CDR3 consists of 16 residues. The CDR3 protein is CASSSPPGGWSDTQYF. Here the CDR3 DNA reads TGTGCCAGCAGTTCCCCTCCGGGGGGTTGGTCAGATACGCAGTATTTT.

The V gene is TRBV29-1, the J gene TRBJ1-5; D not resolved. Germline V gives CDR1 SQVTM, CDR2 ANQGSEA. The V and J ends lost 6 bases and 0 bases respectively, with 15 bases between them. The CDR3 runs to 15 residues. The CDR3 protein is CSVERQIYSNQPQHF. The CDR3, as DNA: TGCAGCGTCGAAAGGCAGATTTATAGCAATCAGCCCCAGCATTTT.

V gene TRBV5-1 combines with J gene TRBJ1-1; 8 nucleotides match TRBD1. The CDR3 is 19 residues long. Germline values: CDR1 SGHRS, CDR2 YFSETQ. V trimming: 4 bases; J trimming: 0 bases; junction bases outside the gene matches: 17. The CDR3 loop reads CASSQTRTGRSGVNTEAFF. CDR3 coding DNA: TGCGCCAGCAGCCAAACGAGGACAGGGCGAAGTGGGGTGAACACTGAAGCTTTCTTT.

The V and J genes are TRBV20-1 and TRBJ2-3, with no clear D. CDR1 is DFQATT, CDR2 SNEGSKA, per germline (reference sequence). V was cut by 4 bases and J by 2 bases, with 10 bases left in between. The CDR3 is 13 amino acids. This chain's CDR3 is CSATQTYTDTQYF. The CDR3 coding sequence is TGCAGTGCTACCCAGACTTACACAGATACGCAGTATTTT.

The CDR3 DNA is TGTGCCAGCAGCTTGAGGGCAGGCAATGAGCAGTTCTTC. This translates into CASSLRAGNEQFF. The rearrangement links TRBV7-9 to TRBJ2-1, with D possibly matching TRBD2 (5 bases). V was clipped by 3 bases and J by 6 bases, with 9 bases between them. This CDR3 has 13 residues. CDR1 and CDR2 (germline): SEHNR, FQNEAQ (reference sequence).

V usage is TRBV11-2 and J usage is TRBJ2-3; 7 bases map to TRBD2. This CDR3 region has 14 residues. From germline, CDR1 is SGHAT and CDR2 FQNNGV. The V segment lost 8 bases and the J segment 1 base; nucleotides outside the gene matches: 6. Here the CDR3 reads CASDGGLGTDTQYF. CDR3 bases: TGTGCCAGCGACGGCGGACTAGGCACAGATACGCAGTATTTT.

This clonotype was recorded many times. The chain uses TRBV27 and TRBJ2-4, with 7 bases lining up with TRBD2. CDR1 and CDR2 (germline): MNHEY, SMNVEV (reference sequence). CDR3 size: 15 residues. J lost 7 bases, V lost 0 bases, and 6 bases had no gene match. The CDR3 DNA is TGTGCCAGCAGTTTATCCCCAACCGGGGGGAACATTCAGTACTTC. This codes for CASSLSPTGGNIQYF.

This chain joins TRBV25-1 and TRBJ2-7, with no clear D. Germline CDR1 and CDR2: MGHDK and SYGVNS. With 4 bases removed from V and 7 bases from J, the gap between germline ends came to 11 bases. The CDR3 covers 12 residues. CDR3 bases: TGTGCCAGCAGTGCCCAACAACGGGAGCAGTACTTC. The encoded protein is CASSAQQREQYF.

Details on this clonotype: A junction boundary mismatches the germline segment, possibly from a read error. CDR3 coding DNA: TGCGCCAGGAGCTTGGTAGCTCAAGCCAATGAGCAGTTCTTC. Its protein product is CARSLVAQANEQFF. The rearrangement links TRBV5-1 to TRBJ2-1; D call uncertain. The CDR3 has 14 amino acids. The V gene's germline CDR1 is SGHRS and CDR2 YFSETQ.

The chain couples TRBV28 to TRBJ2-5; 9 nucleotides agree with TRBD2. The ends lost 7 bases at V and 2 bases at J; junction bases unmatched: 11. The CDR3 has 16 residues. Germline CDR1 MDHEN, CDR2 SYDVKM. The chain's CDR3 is CASTSRREGGQETQYF. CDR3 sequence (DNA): TGTGCCAGCACTTCCAGGCGGGAGGGAGGACAAGAGACCCAGTACTTC.

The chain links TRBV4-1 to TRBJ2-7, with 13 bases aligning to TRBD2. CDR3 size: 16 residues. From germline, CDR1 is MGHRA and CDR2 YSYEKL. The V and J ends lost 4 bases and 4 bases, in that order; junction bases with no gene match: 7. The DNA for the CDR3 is TGCGCCAGCAGCCCTACTAGCGGGAGGGCCACGTACGAGCAGTACTTC. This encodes CASSPTSGRATYEQYF.

The CDR3 coding sequence is TGCAGTGCTAGTGGAGCAGGGTTTGTCTACAATGAGCAGTTCTTC. Protein: CSASGAGFVYNEQFF. The chain is built from TRBV20-1 and TRBJ2-1, with D possibly matching TRBD1 (5 bases). Germline V gene data show CDR1 as DFQATT and CDR2 as SNEGSKA (reference sequence). Deletions cut 3 bases from V and 3 bases from J, with 15 bases between. This CDR3 comprises 15 residues.

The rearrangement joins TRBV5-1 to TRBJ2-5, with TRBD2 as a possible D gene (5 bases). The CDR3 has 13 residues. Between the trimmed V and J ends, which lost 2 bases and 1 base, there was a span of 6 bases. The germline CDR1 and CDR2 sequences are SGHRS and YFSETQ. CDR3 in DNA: TGCGCCAGCAGCTTTGCGGGCCAAGAGACCCAGTACTTC. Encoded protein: CASSFAGQETQYF.

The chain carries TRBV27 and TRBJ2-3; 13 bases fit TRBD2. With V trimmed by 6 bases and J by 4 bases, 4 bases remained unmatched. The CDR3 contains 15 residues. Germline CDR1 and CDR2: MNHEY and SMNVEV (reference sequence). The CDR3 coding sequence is TGTGCCAGCAGAAGACTAGCGGGAGGTGCAGATACGCAGTATTTT. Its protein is CASRRLAGGADTQYF.

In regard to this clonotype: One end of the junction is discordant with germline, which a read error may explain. The CDR3: CSVEEVQGRGYIF. The CDR3 DNA sequence: TGCAGCGTTGAAGAGGTTCAGGGTCGAGGCTACATCTTC. The chain uses TRBV29-1 and TRBJ1-2; tentatively, D is TRBD1 (5 bases). Per germline, CDR1 SQVTM and CDR2 ANQGSEA. This CDR3 is 13 amino acids long.